A selection of T cell receptor beta chains follows, all from one sample in a study of T cells after yellow fever vaccination. In TCRdb, the 5' RACE reads were re-called with MiXCR into one record per CDR3 protein. Of 620,000 or so distinct CDR3 sequences listed, about 12% were seen once; the top ten hold more than 13%. Source: PBMCs, taken on the day of the yellow fever booster vaccination. These receptors were obtained from a man in his thirties or forties who received the YFV17D yellow fever vaccine. CDR3s include the opening cysteine and the closing phenylalanine or tryptophan. D genes are given only for firm matches. Only some rows state a clone size, as once, few, many or a class for expanded clones.

v_call: TRBV30; j_call: TRBJ1-4; clone_size: NA; cdr3_length: 18; d_call: NA; cdr3_aa: CAWSTYGQTGRRNEKLFF; cdr3_nt: TGTGCCTGGAGTACCTACGGACAGACGGGCCGCCGCAATGAAAAACTGTTTTTT
v_call: TRBV5-6; j_call: TRBJ1-5; clone_size: NA; cdr3_length: 15; d_call: NA; cdr3_aa: CASSLGYQLDQPQHF; cdr3_nt: TGTGCCAGCAGCTTGGGTTATCAGTTAGATCAGCCCCAGCATTTT
v_call: TRBV20-1; j_call: TRBJ2-6; clone_size: NA; cdr3_length: 15; d_call: NA; cdr3_aa: CSARWRETGANVLTF; cdr3_nt: TGCAGTGCTAGGTGGCGGGAAACTGGGGCCAACGTCCTGACTTTC
v_call: TRBV27; j_call: TRBJ2-2; clone_size: NA; cdr3_length: 15; d_call: NA; cdr3_aa: CASRAPSKNTGELFF; cdr3_nt: TGTGCCAGCAGGGCCCCGAGCAAGAACACCGGGGAGCTGTTTTTT
v_call: TRBV19; j_call: TRBJ2-3; clone_size: few; cdr3_length: 13; d_call: NA; cdr3_aa: CASCAATLNTQYF; cdr3_nt: TGTGCCAGTTGCGCAGCCACACTTAATACGCAGTATTTT
v_call: TRBV5-1; j_call: TRBJ2-5; clone_size: few; cdr3_length: 15; d_call: TRBD1; cdr3_aa: CASSLDGTGRETQYF; cdr3_nt: TGCGCCAGCAGCTTGGATGGGACAGGGCGAGAGACCCAGTACTTC
v_call: TRBV19; j_call: TRBJ1-5; clone_size: NA; cdr3_length: 15; d_call: NA; cdr3_aa: CASSHGSLFNQPQHF; cdr3_nt: TGTGCCAGTAGTCACGGGTCGCTCTTTAATCAGCCCCAGCATTTT
v_call: TRBV9; j_call: TRBJ2-1; clone_size: NA; cdr3_length: 15; d_call: TRBD2; cdr3_aa: CASSVGGRVYNEQFF; cdr3_nt: TGTGCCAGCAGCGTCGGCGGGAGGGTCTACAATGAGCAGTTCTTC
v_call: TRBV25-1; j_call: TRBJ1-3; clone_size: few; cdr3_length: 14; d_call: NA; cdr3_aa: CASHHTGSGNTIYF; cdr3_nt: TGTGCCAGCCACCATACAGGGTCTGGAAACACCATATATTTT
v_call: TRBV29-1; j_call: TRBJ1-2; clone_size: NA; cdr3_length: 13; d_call: NA; cdr3_aa: CSVDRAWTNSYTF; cdr3_nt: TGCAGCGTGGACCGCGCGTGGACTAATTCCTACACCTTC
v_call: TRBV5-6; j_call: TRBJ2-7; clone_size: NA; cdr3_length: 15; d_call: TRBD2; cdr3_aa: CASSLIRSGRAEQYF; cdr3_nt: TGTGCCAGCAGCTTGATAAGAAGCGGGAGAGCCGAGCAGTACTTC
v_call: TRBV7-2; j_call: TRBJ1-2; clone_size: few; cdr3_length: 13; d_call: NA; cdr3_aa: CASSGGLGYGYTF; cdr3_nt: TGTGCCAGCAGCGGGGGACTGGGCTATGGCTACACCTTC
v_call: TRBV20-1; j_call: TRBJ2-7; clone_size: few; cdr3_length: 11; d_call: NA; cdr3_aa: CSAGLVGEQYF; cdr3_nt: TGCAGTGCGGGCCTTGTGGGTGAGCAGTACTTC
v_call: TRBV5-1; j_call: TRBJ2-7; clone_size: many; cdr3_length: 13; d_call: NA; cdr3_aa: CASGSGDGYEQYF; cdr3_nt: TGCGCCAGCGGTTCGGGGGACGGCTACGAGCAGTACTTC
v_call: TRBV4-1; j_call: TRBJ2-4; clone_size: few; cdr3_length: 16; d_call: NA; cdr3_aa: CASSLYRVASTHIQYF; cdr3_nt: TGCGCCAGCAGCCTCTATAGGGTGGCTAGCACTCACATTCAGTACTTC
v_call: TRBV29-1; j_call: TRBJ1-1; clone_size: few; cdr3_length: 13; d_call: NA; cdr3_aa: CSVALGRATEAFF; cdr3_nt: TGCAGCGTTGCCCTCGGGAGGGCTACTGAAGCTTTCTTT
v_call: TRBV7-9; j_call: TRBJ2-3; clone_size: few; cdr3_length: 13; d_call: NA; cdr3_aa: CASSSVGSDTQYF; cdr3_nt: TGTGCCAGCAGCTCCGTTGGTTCGGATACGCAGTATTTT
v_call: TRBV29-1; j_call: TRBJ2-3; clone_size: few; cdr3_length: 13; d_call: NA; cdr3_aa: CSAEGRLADTQYF; cdr3_nt: TGCAGCGCAGAGGGTAGACTGGCAGATACGCAGTATTTT
v_call: TRBV7-3; j_call: TRBJ2-1; clone_size: few; cdr3_length: 14; d_call: NA; cdr3_aa: CASSLRGNFNEQFF; cdr3_nt: TGTGCCAGCAGCTTAAGAGGCAATTTCAATGAGCAGTTCTTC
v_call: TRBV5-1; j_call: TRBJ2-7; clone_size: NA; cdr3_length: 16; d_call: TRBD1; cdr3_aa: CASSLGGQGAPYEQYF; cdr3_nt: TGCGCCAGCAGCCTCGGGGGACAGGGAGCGCCCTACGAGCAGTACTTC
v_call: TRBV10-3; j_call: TRBJ1-5; clone_size: few; cdr3_length: 14; d_call: NA; cdr3_aa: CAISGDPSNQPQHF; cdr3_nt: TGTGCCATCAGTGGGGACCCCAGCAATCAGCCCCAGCATTTT
v_call: TRBV12-3/TRBV12-4; j_call: TRBJ2-7; clone_size: few; cdr3_length: 14; d_call: NA; cdr3_aa: CASSFRAGPYEQYF; cdr3_nt: TGTGCCAGCAGTTTCCGGGCGGGCCCCTACGAGCAGTACTTC
v_call: TRBV5-6; j_call: TRBJ2-2; clone_size: few; cdr3_length: 14; d_call: NA; cdr3_aa: CASGTILNTGELFF; cdr3_nt: TGTGCCAGCGGGACGATACTGAACACCGGGGAGCTGTTTTTT
v_call: TRBV20-1; j_call: TRBJ2-3; clone_size: NA; cdr3_length: 13; d_call: NA; cdr3_aa: CSARDSDTDTQYF; cdr3_nt: TGCAGTGCTAGAGATTCTGACACAGATACGCAGTATTTT
v_call: TRBV10-3; j_call: TRBJ2-3; clone_size: NA; cdr3_length: 14; d_call: TRBD2; cdr3_aa: CAISDSGRRDTQYF; cdr3_nt: TGTGCCATCAGTGATAGCGGGAGGAGGGATACGCAGTATTTT
v_call: TRBV6-1; j_call: TRBJ2-7; clone_size: NA; cdr3_length: 13; d_call: TRBD1; cdr3_aa: CASSEADRGERYF; cdr3_nt: TGTGCCAGCAGTGAAGCGGACAGGGGCGAGCGGTACTTC
v_call: TRBV20-1; j_call: TRBJ1-1; clone_size: NA; cdr3_length: 14; d_call: TRBD1; cdr3_aa: CSARQGPMNTEAFF; cdr3_nt: TGCAGTGCCAGACAGGGCCCCATGAACACTGAAGCTTTCTTT
v_call: TRBV12-3/TRBV12-4; j_call: TRBJ1-1; clone_size: NA; cdr3_length: 12; d_call: NA; cdr3_aa: CASSHDRDEAFF; cdr3_nt: TGTGCCAGCAGTCACGACAGAGACGAAGCTTTCTTT
v_call: TRBV4-3; j_call: TRBJ2-1; clone_size: few; cdr3_length: 17; d_call: NA; cdr3_aa: CASSQDLAAGKDNEQFF; cdr3_nt: TGCGCCAGCAGCCAAGATCTAGCCGCGGGAAAGGACAATGAGCAGTTCTTC
v_call: TRBV15; j_call: TRBJ2-7; clone_size: NA; cdr3_length: 18; d_call: TRBD2; cdr3_aa: CATSSRRTSGIGRYEQYF; cdr3_nt: TGTGCCACCAGCAGCCGTCGGACTAGCGGGATAGGCCGGTACGAGCAGTACTTC
v_call: TRBV30; j_call: TRBJ2-7; clone_size: NA; cdr3_length: 14; d_call: NA; cdr3_aa: CAWALQVLSYEQYF; cdr3_nt: TGTGCCTGGGCCTTACAGGTCTTGAGCTACGAGCAGTACTTC
v_call: TRBV5-1; j_call: TRBJ2-1; clone_size: few; cdr3_length: 17; d_call: TRBD1; cdr3_aa: CASSFPRDRESYNEQFF; cdr3_nt: TGCGCCAGCAGCTTTCCCCGGGACAGGGAGTCCTACAATGAGCAGTTCTTC
v_call: TRBV29-1; j_call: TRBJ1-3; clone_size: few; cdr3_length: 14; d_call: NA; cdr3_aa: CSVFGQSSGNTIYF; cdr3_nt: TGCAGCGTTTTCGGACAGAGCTCTGGAAACACCATATATTTT
v_call: TRBV19; j_call: TRBJ1-6; clone_size: few; cdr3_length: 16; d_call: NA; cdr3_aa: CASSSRPPEELSPLHF; cdr3_nt: TGTGCCAGTAGTTCGCGGCCTCCGGAGGAACTTTCACCCCTCCACTTT
v_call: TRBV5-1; j_call: TRBJ1-1; clone_size: once; cdr3_length: 15; d_call: NA; cdr3_aa: CASSPGHGMNTEAFF; cdr3_nt: TGCGCCAGCAGCCCCGGACACGGAATGAACACTGAAGCTTTCTTT
v_call: TRBV20-1; j_call: TRBJ2-7; clone_size: NA; cdr3_length: 15; d_call: NA; cdr3_aa: CSARDLARGLDEQYF; cdr3_nt: TGCAGTGCTAGAGATCTTGCGCGGGGCCTTGACGAGCAGTACTTC
v_call: TRBV6-2/TRBV6-3; j_call: TRBJ2-4; clone_size: NA; cdr3_length: 14; d_call: NA; cdr3_aa: CASRTELAKNIQYF; cdr3_nt: TGTGCCAGCAGAACAGAATTAGCCAAAAACATTCAGTACTTC
v_call: TRBV24-1; j_call: TRBJ1-2; clone_size: few; cdr3_length: 15; d_call: NA; cdr3_aa: CATSDPRSGHYGYTF; cdr3_nt: TGTGCCACCAGTGATCCTAGGTCGGGACACTATGGCTACACCTTC
v_call: TRBV7-2; j_call: TRBJ2-7; clone_size: NA; cdr3_length: 15; d_call: NA; cdr3_aa: CASSLRGRQDHEQYF; cdr3_nt: TGTGCCAGCAGCTTACGGGGACGTCAAGACCACGAGCAGTACTTC
v_call: TRBV10-3; j_call: TRBJ2-2; clone_size: few; cdr3_length: 12; d_call: NA; cdr3_aa: CATVANTGELFF; cdr3_nt: TGTGCCACTGTAGCGAACACCGGGGAGCTGTTTTTT
v_call: TRBV7-3; j_call: TRBJ2-3; clone_size: few; cdr3_length: 17; d_call: NA; cdr3_aa: CASSLNPTGPRTDTQYF; cdr3_nt: TGTGCCAGCAGCTTAAACCCGACGGGGCCTCGCACAGATACGCAGTATTTT
v_call: TRBV19; j_call: TRBJ1-2; clone_size: few; cdr3_length: 14; d_call: NA; cdr3_aa: CASSIGSVDYGYTF; cdr3_nt: TGTGCCAGTAGTATCGGCAGTGTGGACTATGGCTACACCTTC
v_call: TRBV20-1; j_call: TRBJ2-7; clone_size: NA; cdr3_length: 12; d_call: NA; cdr3_aa: CSARATGYEQYF; cdr3_nt: TGCAGTGCTAGAGCCACTGGCTACGAGCAGTACTTC
v_call: TRBV7-2; j_call: TRBJ1-1; clone_size: NA; cdr3_length: 16; d_call: NA; cdr3_aa: CASSFAGGVINTEAFF; cdr3_nt: TGTGCCAGCAGCTTCGCAGGAGGAGTTATCAACACTGAAGCTTTCTTT
v_call: TRBV10-3; j_call: TRBJ2-3; clone_size: few; cdr3_length: 11; d_call: NA; cdr3_aa: CAISGIDTQYF; cdr3_nt: TGTGCCATCAGTGGAATAGATACGCAGTATTTT